Shown below are 9 T cell receptor beta chains from a single sample sequenced in a study of identifying expanded T cells in peripheral blood (dated by TCRdb to the late 2010s). Receptor amplification or capture employed the immunoSEQ multiplex PCR assay. The clones in this table, taken by TCRdb from immuneACCESS, are in-frame only. Not every clone is retained; where verified, under half of the shortfall comes from an unresolved V gene, and the cause of the rest is unknown. In all, the sample holds 100,000 or so clones, and approximately 90% of those were seen once. The ten top clones hold roughly 14% of the sample. Input material: blood. These receptors came from a person aged 18-70 years in good health.

The chain uses TRBV7-9 and TRBJ1-1; 7 bases are shared with TRBD1. The V segment lost 6 bases and the J segment 1 base; nucleotides outside the gene matches: 14. The CDR3 contains 17 residues. Germline values: CDR1 SEHNR, CDR2 FQNEAQ (reference sequence). Here the CDR3 reads CASRRQGSNPSNTEAFF. DNA for the CDR3: TGTGCCAGCAGGCGACAGGGCTCCAATCCCTCGAACACTGAAGCTTTCTTT. The variable domain in full, completed from reference TRBV7-9 and TRBJ1-1, reads DTGVSQNPRHKITKRGQNVTFRCDPISEHNRLYWYRQTLGQGPEFLTYFQNEAQLEKSRLLSDRFSAERPKGSFSTLEIQRTEQGDSAMYLCASRRQGSNPSNTEAFFGQGTRLTVV.

Only a few counts were recorded for this clone. V is TRBV15 and J is TRBJ1-1, with D unresolved. V lost 1 base and J 4 bases, leaving 13 bases between the germline ends. The CDR3 is made up of 15 amino acids. Germline CDR1 and CDR2: LNHNV and YYDKDF (reference sequence). Here the CDR3 DNA reads TGTGCCACCAGCAGAGCGGGGAGGTTAGGCACTGAAGCTTTCTTT. Its protein is CATSRAGRLGTEAFF.

The genes are TRBV4-1 and TRBJ2-5, with 9 positions matching TRBD1. Per germline, CDR1 MGHRA and CDR2 YSYEKL. The CDR3 totals 18 residues. Unmatched junction bases numbered 15, after V lost 0 bases and J lost 7 bases. This chain's CDR3 is CASSQDRLADRGARTQYF. The CDR3 nucleotides read TGCGCCAGCAGCCAAGACCGCCTCGCGGACAGGGGCGCTCGGACCCAGTACTTC.

The CDR3 sequence is CASSQVHGIANYGYTF. Written as DNA, the CDR3 is TGTGCCAGCAGCCAAGTCCACGGGATAGCTAACTATGGCTACACCTTC. The chain joins TRBV14 to TRBJ1-2; D ambiguous. V dropped 1 base and J dropped 0 bases, with 12 bases sitting between them. There are 16 residues in the CDR3. Per the germline V gene, CDR1 is SGHDN and CDR2 is FVKESK.

The chain links TRBV30 to TRBJ1-5; D unclear. The CDR3 runs to 15 residues. Germline loops: CDR1 GTSNPN, CDR2 SVGIG (reference sequence). Trimming shortened V by 2 bases and J by 0 bases, and 11 bases separated the two germline ends. In nucleotides, the CDR3 is TGTGCCTGGAGTCGCGCTGGATATAGCAATCAGCCCCAGCATTTT. The encoded protein is CAWSRAGYSNQPQHF.

V usage is TRBV11-3 and J usage is TRBJ2-7; D is possibly TRBD2 (7 bases). Per the germline V gene, CDR1 is SGHNT and CDR2 is YENEEA. V was clipped by 2 bases and J by 6 bases, with 11 bases between them. CDR3 length equals 13 residues. The CDR3 sequence: CASSLREGGEQYF. DNA for the CDR3: TGTGCCAGCAGCTTAAGGGAGGGGGGCGAGCAGTACTTC.

This clone was found once. The chain joins TRBV4-3 to TRBJ1-4; 7 nucleotides agree with TRBD1. V trimming: 4 bases; J trimming: 3 bases; junction bases outside the gene matches: 11. Germline V gene lookup returns CDR1 LGHNA and CDR2 YSLEER. The CDR3 consists of 17 residues. CDR3 DNA sequence: TGCGCCAGCAGCCTCACCCGAGTTGACAGGGCTAATGAAAAACTGTTTTTT. It encodes CASSLTRVDRANEKLFF.

The V gene is TRBV29-1, the J gene TRBJ1-2, with D perhaps matching TRBD1 (5 bases). V was cut by 4 bases and J by 8 bases, with 14 bases left in between. Germline-derived CDR1 and CDR2 are SQVTM and ANQGSEA. The CDR3 consists of 12 residues. The CDR3 is CSVGAGSKGYTF. CDR3 DNA: TGCAGCGTTGGGGCAGGGTCGAAGGGCTACACCTTC.

This clone was detected only once. CDR3 in amino acids: CAIRGASGVAKNIQYF. The CDR3 region has the DNA TGTGCCATCAGGGGGGCTAGCGGAGTAGCCAAAAACATTCAGTACTTC. The chain recombines TRBV10-3 with TRBJ2-4, with D possibly matching TRBD2 (7 bases). The V end was cut by 6 bases, the J end by 0 bases, with 15 bases between. This CDR3 region has 16 residues. Germline V lookup: CDR1 ENHRY, CDR2 SYGVKD.